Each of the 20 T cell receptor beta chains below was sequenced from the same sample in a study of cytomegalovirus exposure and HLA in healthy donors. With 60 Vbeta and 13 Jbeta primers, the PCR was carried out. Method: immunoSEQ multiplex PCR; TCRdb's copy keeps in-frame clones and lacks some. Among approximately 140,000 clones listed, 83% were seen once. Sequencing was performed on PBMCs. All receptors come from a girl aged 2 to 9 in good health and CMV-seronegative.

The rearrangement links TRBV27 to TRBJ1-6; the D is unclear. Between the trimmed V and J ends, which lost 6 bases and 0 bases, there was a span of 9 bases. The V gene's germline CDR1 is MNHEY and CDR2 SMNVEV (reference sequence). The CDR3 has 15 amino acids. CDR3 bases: TGTGCCAGCAGAGACGCTAGCTCCTATAATTCACCCCTCCACTTT. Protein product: CASRDASSYNSPLHF.

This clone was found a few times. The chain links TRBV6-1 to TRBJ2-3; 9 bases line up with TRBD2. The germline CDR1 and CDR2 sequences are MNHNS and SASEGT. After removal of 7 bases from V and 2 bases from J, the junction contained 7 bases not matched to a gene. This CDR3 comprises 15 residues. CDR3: CASKEGLADTDTQYF. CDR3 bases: TGTGCCAGCAAGGAGGGACTAGCAGACACAGATACGCAGTATTTT.

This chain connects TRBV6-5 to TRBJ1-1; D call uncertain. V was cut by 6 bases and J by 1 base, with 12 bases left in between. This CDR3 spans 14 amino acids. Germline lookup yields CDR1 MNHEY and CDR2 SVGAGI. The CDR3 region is CASSPGLKNTEAFF. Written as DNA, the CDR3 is TGTGCCAGCAGCCCTGGACTGAAGAACACTGAAGCTTTCTTT.

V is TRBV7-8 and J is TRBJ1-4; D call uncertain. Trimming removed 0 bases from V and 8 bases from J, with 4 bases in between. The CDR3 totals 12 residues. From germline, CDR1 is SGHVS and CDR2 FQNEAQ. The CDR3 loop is CASSLAYEKLFF. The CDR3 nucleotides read TGTGCCAGCAGCTTAGCCTACGAAAAACTGTTTTTT.

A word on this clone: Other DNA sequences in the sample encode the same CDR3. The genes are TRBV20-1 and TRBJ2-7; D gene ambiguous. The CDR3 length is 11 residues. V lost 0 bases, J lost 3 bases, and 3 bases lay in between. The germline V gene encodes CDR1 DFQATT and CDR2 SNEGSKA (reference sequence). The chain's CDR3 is CSARDSYEQYF. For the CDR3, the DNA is TGCAGTGCTAGAGACAGCTACGAGCAGTACTTC.

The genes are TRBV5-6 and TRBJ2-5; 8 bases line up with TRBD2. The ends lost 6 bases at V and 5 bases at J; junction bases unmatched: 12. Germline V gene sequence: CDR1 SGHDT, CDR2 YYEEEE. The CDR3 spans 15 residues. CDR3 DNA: TGTGCCAGCACCCCCTACTCCCTAGCGGGCGAGACCCAGTACTTC. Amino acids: CASTPYSLAGETQYF.

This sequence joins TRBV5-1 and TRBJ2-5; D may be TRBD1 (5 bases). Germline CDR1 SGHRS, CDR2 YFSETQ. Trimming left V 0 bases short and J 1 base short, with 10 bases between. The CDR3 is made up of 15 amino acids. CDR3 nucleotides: TGCGCCAGCAGCTTGGCGCAGGGCCGCCAAGAGACCCAGTACTTC. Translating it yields CASSLAQGRQETQYF. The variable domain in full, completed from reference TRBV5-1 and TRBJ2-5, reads KAGVTQTPRYLIKTRGQQVTLSCSPISGHRSVSWYQQTPGQGLQFLFEYFSETQRNKGNFPGRFSGRQFSNSRSEMNVSTLELGDSALYLCASSLAQGRQETQYFGPGTRLLVL.

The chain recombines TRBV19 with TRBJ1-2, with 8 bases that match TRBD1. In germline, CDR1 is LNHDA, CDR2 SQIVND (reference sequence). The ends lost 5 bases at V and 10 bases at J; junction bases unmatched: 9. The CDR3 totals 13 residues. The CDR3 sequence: CASSPDREEDYTF. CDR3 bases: TGTGCCAGTAGTCCGGACAGGGAGGAGGACTACACCTTC.

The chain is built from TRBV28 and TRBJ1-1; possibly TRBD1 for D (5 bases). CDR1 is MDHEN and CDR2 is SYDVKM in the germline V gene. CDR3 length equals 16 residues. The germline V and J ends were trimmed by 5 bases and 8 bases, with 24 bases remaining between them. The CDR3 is CASSPPFRATLEEAFF. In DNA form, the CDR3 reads TGTGCCAGCAGTCCCCCCTTCAGGGCTACTCTAGAGGAAGCTTTCTTT.

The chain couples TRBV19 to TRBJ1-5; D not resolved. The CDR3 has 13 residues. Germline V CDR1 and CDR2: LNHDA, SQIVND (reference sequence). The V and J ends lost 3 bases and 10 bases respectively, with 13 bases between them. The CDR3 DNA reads TGTGCCAGTAGTATGGAGGCTTTATCACCCCAGCATTTT. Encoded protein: CASSMEALSPQHF.

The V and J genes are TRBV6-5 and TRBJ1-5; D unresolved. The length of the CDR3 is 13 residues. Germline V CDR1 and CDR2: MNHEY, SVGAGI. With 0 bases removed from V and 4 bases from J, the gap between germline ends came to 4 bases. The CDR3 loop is CASSYSANQPQHF. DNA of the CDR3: TGTGCCAGCAGTTACTCAGCAAATCAGCCCCAGCATTTT.

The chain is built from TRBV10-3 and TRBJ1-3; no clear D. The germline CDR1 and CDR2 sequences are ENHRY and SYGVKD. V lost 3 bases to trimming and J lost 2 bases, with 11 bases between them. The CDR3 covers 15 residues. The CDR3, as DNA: TGTGCCATCAGTGATGCGGGGAGCCCTGGAAACACCATATATTTT. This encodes CAISDAGSPGNTIYF.

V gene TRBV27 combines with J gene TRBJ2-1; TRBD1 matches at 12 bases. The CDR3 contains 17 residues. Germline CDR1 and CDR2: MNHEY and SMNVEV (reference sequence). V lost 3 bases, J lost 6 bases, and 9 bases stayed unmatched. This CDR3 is CASSLPLGTGGSNEQFF. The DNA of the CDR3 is TGTGCCAGCAGTTTGCCCCTCGGGACAGGGGGCTCCAATGAGCAGTTCTTC.

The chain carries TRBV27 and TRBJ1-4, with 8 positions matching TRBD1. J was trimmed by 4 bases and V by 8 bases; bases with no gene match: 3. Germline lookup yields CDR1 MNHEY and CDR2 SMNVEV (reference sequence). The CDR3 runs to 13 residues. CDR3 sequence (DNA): TGTGCCAGCCAAGACAGGGGTAATGAAAAACTGTTTTTT. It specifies CASQDRGNEKLFF.

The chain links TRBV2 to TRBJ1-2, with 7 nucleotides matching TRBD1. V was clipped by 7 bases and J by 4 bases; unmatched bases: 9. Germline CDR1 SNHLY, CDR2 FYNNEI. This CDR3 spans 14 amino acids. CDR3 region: CASNLQGPAYGYTF. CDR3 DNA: TGTGCCAGCAACCTACAGGGGCCGGCCTATGGCTACACCTTC.

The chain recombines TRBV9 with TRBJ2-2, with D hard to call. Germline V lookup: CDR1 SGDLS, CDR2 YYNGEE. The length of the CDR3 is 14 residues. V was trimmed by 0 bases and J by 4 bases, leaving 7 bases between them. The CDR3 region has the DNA TGTGCCAGCAGCGTAGCCATAGCCACCGGGGAGCTGTTTTTT. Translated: CASSVAIATGELFF.

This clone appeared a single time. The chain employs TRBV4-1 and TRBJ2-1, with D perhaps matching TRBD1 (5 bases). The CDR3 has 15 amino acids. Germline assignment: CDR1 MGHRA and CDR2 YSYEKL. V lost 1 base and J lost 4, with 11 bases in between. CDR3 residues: CASSQVPGQYNEQFF. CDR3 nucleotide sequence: TGCGCCAGCAGCCAAGTCCCTGGACAATACAATGAGCAGTTCTTC.

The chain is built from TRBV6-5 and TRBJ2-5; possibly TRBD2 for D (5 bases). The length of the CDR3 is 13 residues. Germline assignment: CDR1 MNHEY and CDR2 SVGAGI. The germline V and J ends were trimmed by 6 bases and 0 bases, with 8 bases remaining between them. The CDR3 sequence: CASSPDYQETQYF. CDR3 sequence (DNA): TGTGCCAGCAGCCCGGACTACCAAGAGACCCAGTACTTC.

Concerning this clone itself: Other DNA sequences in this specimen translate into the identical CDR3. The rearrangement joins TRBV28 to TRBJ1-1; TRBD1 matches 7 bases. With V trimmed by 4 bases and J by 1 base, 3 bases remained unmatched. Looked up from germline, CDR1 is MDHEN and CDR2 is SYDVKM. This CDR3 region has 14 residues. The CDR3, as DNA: TGTGCCAGCAGTTCCCCAGGGGGGAACACTGAAGCTTTCTTT. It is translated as CASSSPGGNTEAFF.

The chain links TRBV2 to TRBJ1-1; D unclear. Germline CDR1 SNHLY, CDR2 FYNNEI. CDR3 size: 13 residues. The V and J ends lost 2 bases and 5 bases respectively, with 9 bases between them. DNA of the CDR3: TGTGCCAGCAGTGAACCTAGTCGAACTGAAGCTTTCTTT. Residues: CASSEPSRTEAFF.